The 15 T cell receptor beta chains listed next were all sequenced from one sample in a study of shared clonotypes between healthy human individuals. Assay: immunoSEQ multiplex PCR; the TCRdb copy retains only in-frame clones and omits some. The sample lists 2,500,000 or so clones; about 90% were seen once. The sequencing sample was made of naive CD4+ T cells from PBMCs. Regarding subset: CD45RA+ positively selected. These receptors all stem from a man aged 18 to 30 in good health. Some clones in this sample may be carry-over from other donors' samples.

V and J are TRBV5-8 and TRBJ2-1; perhaps D is TRBD1 or TRBD2 (7 bases each). Germline V gene sequence: CDR1 SGHTS, CDR2 YDEGEE. The V end lost 6 bases, the J end lost 8 bases, and 18 bases lay between the germline ends. This CDR3 is built from 14 residues. As DNA, the CDR3 is TGTGCCAGCAAACGCTTCAGGGGGGGCGATGAGCAGTTCTTC. Protein product: CASKRFRGGDEQFF.

The chain employs TRBV5-1 and TRBJ2-7, with no clear D. The germline V gene has CDR1 SGHRS and CDR2 YFSETQ. Trimming cost V 4 bases and J 1 base, with 15 bases left between them. This CDR3 region has 15 residues. DNA for the CDR3: TGCGCCAGCAGCGGAACAACTAACCCTTCCTACGAGCAGTACTTC. It is translated as CASSGTTNPSYEQYF. Complete variable domain (other parts from reference TRBV5-1 and TRBJ2-7): KAGVTQTPRYLIKTRGQQVTLSCSPISGHRSVSWYQQTPGQGLQFLFEYFSETQRNKGNFPGRFSGRQFSNSRSEMNVSTLELGDSALYLCASSGTTNPSYEQYFGPGTRLTVT.

This clone was counted between two and nine times. The chain recombines TRBV5-4 with TRBJ2-3; 12 nucleotides line up with TRBD2. The germline CDR1 and CDR2 sequences are SGHNT and YYREEE (reference sequence). The CDR3 covers 17 residues. Trimming took 5 bases from V and 3 from J; bases not matched to a gene: 10. CDR3 nucleotide sequence: TGTGCCAGCAGTTCCCGACTAGCGGGAGTTGGAACAGATACGCAGTATTTT. Amino acids: CASSSRLAGVGTDTQYF.

The genes are TRBV5-1 and TRBJ2-1, with 9 nucleotides matching TRBD2. CDR3 length equals 16 residues. In germline, CDR1 is SGHRS, CDR2 YFSETQ. Trimming took 1 base from V and 7 from J; bases not matched to a gene: 9. Here the CDR3 reads CASSLFGGRGSNEQFF. CDR3 nucleotide sequence: TGCGCCAGCAGCTTGTTTGGCGGGAGGGGCTCGAATGAGCAGTTCTTC.

This clone appeared a single time. The chain couples TRBV7-3 to TRBJ2-5; TRBD1 matches 8 bases. The CDR3 runs to 14 residues. Trimming cost V 5 bases and J 6 bases; bases outside gene matches: 8. The germline V gene encodes CDR1 SGHTA and CDR2 FQGTGA. The CDR3 reads CASSQGAGRQTQYF. The CDR3 DNA sequence: TGTGCCAGCAGCCAGGGGGCGGGAAGGCAGACCCAGTACTTC.

The chain has TRBV5-1 and TRBJ2-1, with 13 positions matching TRBD2. The CDR3 length is 17 residues. After removal of 4 bases from V and 4 bases from J, the junction contained 8 bases not matched to a gene. The germline V gene has CDR1 SGHRS and CDR2 YFSETQ. The CDR3 loop is CASSPGTSGKFYNEQFF. CDR3 nucleotides: TGCGCCAGCAGCCCAGGGACTAGCGGGAAATTTTACAATGAGCAGTTCTTC.

This chain links TRBV16 with TRBJ1-3; possibly TRBD1 for D (6 bases). This CDR3 has 17 amino acids. The germline V gene encodes CDR1 KGHSY and CDR2 FQNENV. V lost 2 bases, J lost 1 base, and 15 bases lay in between. The CDR3 bases are TGTGCCAGCAGCCAAACCCTCGGCAGGGGATCTGGAAACACCATATATTTT. As protein: CASSQTLGRGSGNTIYF.

This sequence joins TRBV5-6 and TRBJ1-1; D is undetermined. Trimming cost V 4 bases and J 1 base, with 14 bases left between them. The CDR3 loop spans 15 amino acids. The germline gives CDR1 SGHDT, CDR2 YYEEEE. As DNA, the CDR3 is TGTGCCAGCAGCCGCCTTGAAACGGGGAACACTGAAGCTTTCTTT. The encoded protein is CASSRLETGNTEAFF.

The chain carries TRBV29-1 and TRBJ1-1; TRBD1 is a possible D gene (6 bases). Germline V gene sequence: CDR1 SQVTM, CDR2 ANQGSEA. The length of the CDR3 is 13 residues. V was trimmed by 7 bases and J by 2 bases, leaving 14 bases between them. The CDR3, as DNA: TGCAGCGCGCATTACAGGGTAAACACTGAAGCTTTCTTT. The encoded protein is CSAHYRVNTEAFF.

The rearrangement links TRBV5-1 to TRBJ2-5; 14 positions match TRBD2. The J call may not be correct, given that the DNA end is closer to TRBJ2-7. There are 16 residues in the CDR3. CDR1 is SGHRS, CDR2 YFSETQ, per germline. The CDR3: CASSSGTSGSPHEQYF. CDR3 coding DNA: TGCGCCAGCAGCTCCGGGACTAGCGGGAGTCCCCACGAGCAGTACTTC.

This clone was seen a few times. J is TRBJ1-1 and V is TRBV7-9, with TRBD1 matching over 7 bases. Germline V gene data show CDR1 as SEHNR and CDR2 as FQNEAQ (reference sequence). The junction had 8 bases not matched to a gene; V was cut back by 10 bases and J by 0 bases. The CDR3 has 14 residues. The CDR3 protein is CAIPTGFMNTEAFF. CDR3 bases: TGTGCCATACCGACAGGGTTCATGAACACTGAAGCTTTCTTT. The whole variable domain, remainder taken from reference TRBV7-9 and TRBJ1-1, is DTGVSQNPRHKITKRGQNVTFRCDPISEHNRLYWYRQTLGQGPEFLTYFQNEAQLEKSRLLSDRFSAERPKGSFSTLEIQRTEQGDSAMYLCAIPTGFMNTEAFFGQGTRLTVV.

This chain links TRBV6-6 with TRBJ1-2; D perhaps matches TRBD1 (5 bases). Trimming removed 0 bases at V and 4 bases at J, with 12 bases between. CDR1 is MNHNY and CDR2 is SVGAGI in the germline V gene (reference sequence). The CDR3 has 15 amino acids. The CDR3 region is CASSYSQGIGYGYTF. CDR3 coding DNA: TGTGCCAGCAGTTACTCTCAGGGTATCGGCTATGGCTACACCTTC.

As for this clone: The sample has other DNA sequences that encode this CDR3 too. The gene calls are TRBV7-2 and TRBJ1-1, with 9 bases that match TRBD1. V was clipped by 5 bases and J by 5 bases; unmatched bases: 3. CDR3 size: 13 residues. From germline, CDR1 is SGHTA and CDR2 FQGNSA. CDR3 bases: TGTGCCAGCAGCCTAGACAGGGGGACTGAAGCTTTCTTT. The encoded protein is CASSLDRGTEAFF.

The rearrangement joins TRBV6-5 to TRBJ2-7; D gene uncertain. The CDR3 extends over 15 amino acids. Trimming removed 6 bases from V and 6 bases from J, with 21 bases in between. In germline, CDR1 is MNHEY, CDR2 SVGAGI. CDR3 coding DNA: TGTGCCAGCAGCAACTCCCCCGACGGGTCTACCGAGCAGTACTTC. Translated, it gives CASSNSPDGSTEQYF.

The chain employs TRBV28 and TRBJ2-2, with TRBD2 as a possible D gene (6 bases). Germline CDR1 MDHEN, CDR2 SYDVKM. V dropped 6 bases and J dropped 1 base, with 21 bases sitting between them. The CDR3 runs to 18 residues. This CDR3 is CASSPQRRSSGNTGELFF. Here the CDR3 DNA reads TGTGCCAGCAGCCCACAACGTCGGAGTAGCGGGAACACCGGGGAGCTGTTTTTT.